A selection of T cell receptor beta chains follows, all from one sample in a study of blood T cell repertoires in COVID-19. Profiled with immunoSEQ multiplex PCR; TCRdb holds only in-frame clones, not every one. Of 100,000 to 150,000 clones in the sample, 70% to 90% were seen once. The sequenced material came from peripheral blood. The receptors stem from a man aged 50-60 years with acute or convalescent COVID-19. Both conserved end residues are part of each CDR3. D genes are given only for firm matches. The listing skips clone size in some rows; elsewhere it reads once, few, many or a size class.

v_gene	j_gene	d_gene	len	abundance	CDR3nt	CDR3aa
TRBV2	TRBJ1-6	NA	15	NA	TGTGCCAGCGTTCGTCTAGGGGCAGATAATTCACCCCTCCACTTT	CASVRLGADNSPLHF
TRBV6-5	TRBJ1-1	TRBD1	13	NA	TGTGCCAGCAGGTTACAGGGGGGTGGCGCAGCTTTCTTT	CASRLQGGGAAFF
TRBV29-1	TRBJ1-1	NA	13	NA	TGCAGCGTGGTTAGCACAGGGAACACTGAAGCTTTCTTT	CSVVSTGNTEAFF
TRBV3-1/TRBV3-2	TRBJ2-7	NA	13	NA	TGTGCCAGCAGCCAGCAAGGAGGCTACGAGCAGTACTTC	CASSQQGGYEQYF
TRBV5-1	TRBJ2-3	TRBD1	16	NA	TGCGCCAGCAGCTTATCGGCAGGGGGCCCCTCGGACTCTATCCGTTTT	CASSLSAGGPSDSIRF
TRBV4-2	TRBJ2-2	NA	17	NA	TGTGCCAGCAGCCAAGAGTCTAGGCATCGGAACACCGGGGAGCTGTTTTTT	CASSQESRHRNTGELFF
TRBV18	TRBJ1-2	NA	17	NA	TGTGCCAGCTCACCTTTTTGGGGCGTTGACCAGAACTATGGCTACACCTTC	CASSPFWGVDQNYGYTF
TRBV3-1/TRBV3-2	TRBJ2-5	NA	15	NA	TGTGCCAGCAGCCAAGTTCCTACGGGGCAAGAGACCCAGTACTTC	CASSQVPTGQETQYF
TRBV12-1	TRBJ2-7	NA	16	NA	TGTGCCAGCAGCTTGGCGAACCTCCCGGGTCTAGACGAGCAGTACTTC	CASSLANLPGLDEQYF
TRBV10-2	TRBJ2-2	TRBD2	14	NA	TGCGCCATTAGCGGGAGTTGGGAGGCCGGGGAGCTGTTTTTT	CAISGSWEAGELFF
TRBV6-2/TRBV6-3	TRBJ2-7	NA	14	NA	TGTGCCAGCAGTTACGGCGGGTCTCGAGGCGAGCAGTACTTC	CASSYGGSRGEQYF
TRBV15	TRBJ2-2	NA	14	NA	TGTGCCACCCGAGGCAGGGTAAACCCCGGGGAGCTGTTTTTT	CATRGRVNPGELFF
TRBV7-2	TRBJ2-1	TRBD2	16	NA	TGTGCCAGCAGCCTATACGCTAGCGGGACGTACAATGAGCAGTTCTTC	CASSLYASGTYNEQFF
TRBV4-1	TRBJ1-4	NA	14	NA	TGCGCCAGCAGCCAACTCCCCAGTAATGAAAAACTGTTTTTT	CASSQLPSNEKLFF
TRBV6-5	TRBJ2-7	TRBD1	16	few	TGTGCCAGCAGTTTTATCGGCAGGGGGCTTTCCTACGAGCAGTACTTC	CASSFIGRGLSYEQYF
TRBV10-2	TRBJ1-2	TRBD1	17	NA	TGCGCCAGCAGTGATGGGGACAGGGGGCTTTGGACTGATGGCTACACCTTC	CASSDGDRGLWTDGYTF
TRBV9	TRBJ2-3	TRBD2	13	NA	TGTGCCAGCGGGCGGGAGATCACAGATACGCAGTATTTT	CASGREITDTQYF
TRBV5-4	TRBJ2-7	TRBD1	15	NA	TGTGCCAGCAGCTTCGGTGGGAAACAGGGGAACGAGCAGTACTTC	CASSFGGKQGNEQYF
TRBV4-1	TRBJ2-5	TRBD1	18	few	TGCGCCAGCAGCCAAGATCATCGCCAGGGGGCGGGTATGGAGACCCAGTACTTC	CASSQDHRQGAGMETQYF
TRBV27	TRBJ1-5	TRBD1	16	few	TGTGCCAGCAGTTTAGCGGACAGGGGGTACAATCAGCCCCAGCATTTT	CASSLADRGYNQPQHF
TRBV10-2	TRBJ2-1	NA	15	NA	TGCGCCAGCAGCGGAGAAATAGCGGTTTACAATGAGCAGTTCTTC	CASSGEIAVYNEQFF
TRBV7-2	TRBJ1-6	TRBD1	16	NA	TGTGCCAGCAGCTTAGCGCCCGGGACAGGGGATTCACCCCTCCACTTT	CASSLAPGTGDSPLHF
TRBV3-1/TRBV3-2	TRBJ1-2	TRBD1	13	NA	TGTGCCAGCTCGGACAGGGGGCGATATGGCTACACCTTC	CASSDRGRYGYTF
TRBV3-1/TRBV3-2	TRBJ1-1	TRBD1	16	once	TGTGCCAGCAGCCCTCGGACAGGCGGACTGAACACTGAAGCTTTCTTT	CASSPRTGGLNTEAFF
TRBV5-1	TRBJ2-1	TRBD2	17	NA	TGCGCCAGCAGCTCACTAGCGGGAGGGCCCGGATACAATGAGCAGTTCTTC	CASSSLAGGPGYNEQFF
TRBV4-1	TRBJ1-5	NA	13	once	TGCGCCAGCAGCCAAGAAGAGTTCCAGCCCCAGCATTTT	CASSQEEFQPQHF
TRBV2	TRBJ2-5	NA	13	NA	TGTGCCAGCAGCCCCCCCGCTGAGGAGACCCAGTACTTC	CASSPPAEETQYF
TRBV5-1	TRBJ1-1	NA	13	once	TGCGCCAGCAGCTTGGCCGAGGCCACTGAAGCTTTCTTT	CASSLAEATEAFF
TRBV3-1/TRBV3-2	TRBJ1-1	NA	12	few	TGTGCCAGCAGCCGAGGGGGCACTGAAGCTTTCTTT	CASSRGGTEAFF
TRBV3-1/TRBV3-2	TRBJ2-2	NA	14	once	TGTGCCAGCAAAATAGGGTCGGGGACCGGGGAGCTGTTTTTT	CASKIGSGTGELFF
TRBV7-8	TRBJ2-1	TRBD2	16	NA	TGTGCCAGCAGCACCCTTACTAGCGAGAACCACAATGAGCAGTTCTTC	CASSTLTSENHNEQFF
TRBV11-3	TRBJ2-3	TRBD1	16	NA	TGTGCCAGCAGCCAAAGGACAGGGGGTTCTACAGATACGCAGTATTTT	CASSQRTGGSTDTQYF
TRBV19	TRBJ2-5	TRBD1	15	NA	TGTGCCAGTAGCCCGGGGGCACAGGGGGCGGAGACCCAGTACTTC	CASSPGAQGAETQYF
TRBV30	TRBJ2-3	TRBD2	16	NA	TGTGCCTGGAGCATAAGACTAGCGTTTGGTCCAGATACGCAGTATTTT	CAWSIRLAFGPDTQYF
TRBV6-6	TRBJ1-1	TRBD1	13	NA	TGTGCCAGCAGCCGACAGGGCAGCACTGAAGCTTTCTTT	CASSRQGSTEAFF
TRBV27	TRBJ2-7	NA	15	NA	TGTGCCAGCAGTTTAGTAGGTAGCGGAAACTACGAGCAGTACTTC	CASSLVGSGNYEQYF
TRBV5-1	TRBJ2-1	TRBD2	15	NA	TGCGCCAGCAGCTCAGGACTAGCGGGGATCAATGAGCAGTTCTTC	CASSSGLAGINEQFF
TRBV18	TRBJ2-7	NA	12	NA	TGTGCCAGCTCATGGGGCCCCTACGAGCAGTACTTC	CASSWGPYEQYF